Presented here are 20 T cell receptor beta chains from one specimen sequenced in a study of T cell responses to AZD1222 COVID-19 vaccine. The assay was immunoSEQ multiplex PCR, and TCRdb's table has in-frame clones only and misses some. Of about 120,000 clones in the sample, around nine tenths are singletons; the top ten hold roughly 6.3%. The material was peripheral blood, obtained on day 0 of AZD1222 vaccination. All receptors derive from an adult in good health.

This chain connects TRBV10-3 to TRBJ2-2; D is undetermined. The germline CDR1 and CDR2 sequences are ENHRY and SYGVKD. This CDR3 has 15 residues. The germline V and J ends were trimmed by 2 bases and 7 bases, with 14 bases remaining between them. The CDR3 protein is CAISEAEGSGGELFF. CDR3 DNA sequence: TGTGCCATCAGTGAGGCCGAAGGTAGTGGCGGGGAGCTGTTTTTT.

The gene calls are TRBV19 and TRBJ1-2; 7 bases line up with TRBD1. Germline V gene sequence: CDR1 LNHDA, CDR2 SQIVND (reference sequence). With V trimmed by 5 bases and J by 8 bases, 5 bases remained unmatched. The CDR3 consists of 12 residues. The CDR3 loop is CASSRQGDGYTF. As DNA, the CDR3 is TGTGCCAGTAGTCGACAGGGAGACGGCTACACCTTC.

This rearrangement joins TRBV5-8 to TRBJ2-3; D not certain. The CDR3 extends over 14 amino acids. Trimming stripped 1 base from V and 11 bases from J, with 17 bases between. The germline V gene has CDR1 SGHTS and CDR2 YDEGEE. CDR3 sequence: CASSLLNAPGEQYF. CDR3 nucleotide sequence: TGTGCCAGCAGCTTGTTGAACGCGCCTGGGGAGCAGTATTTT.

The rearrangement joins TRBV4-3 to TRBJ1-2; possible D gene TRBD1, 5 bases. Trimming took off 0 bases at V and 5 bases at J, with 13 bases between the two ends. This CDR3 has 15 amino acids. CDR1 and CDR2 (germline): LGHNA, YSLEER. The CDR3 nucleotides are TGCGCCAGCAGCCAAGATGGGACCCCAGGGTATGGCTACACCTTC. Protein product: CASSQDGTPGYGYTF.

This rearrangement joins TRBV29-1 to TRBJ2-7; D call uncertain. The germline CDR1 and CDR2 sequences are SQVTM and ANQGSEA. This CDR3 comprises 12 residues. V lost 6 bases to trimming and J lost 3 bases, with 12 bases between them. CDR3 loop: CSVSNNNYEQYF. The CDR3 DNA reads TGCAGCGTGAGTAACAATAACTACGAGCAGTACTTC.

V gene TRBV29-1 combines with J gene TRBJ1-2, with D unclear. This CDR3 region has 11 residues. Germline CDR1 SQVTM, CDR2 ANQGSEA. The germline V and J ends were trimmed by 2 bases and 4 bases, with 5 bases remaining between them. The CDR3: CSVETRYGYTF. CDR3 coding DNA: TGCAGCGTTGAAACCCGCTATGGCTACACCTTC.

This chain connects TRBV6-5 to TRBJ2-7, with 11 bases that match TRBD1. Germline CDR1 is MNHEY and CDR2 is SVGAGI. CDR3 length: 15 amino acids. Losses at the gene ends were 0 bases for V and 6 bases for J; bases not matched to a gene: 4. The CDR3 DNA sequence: TGTGCCAGCAGTTACTCGGGACAGGGGGTTAGCGAGCAGTACTTC. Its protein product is CASSYSGQGVSEQYF.

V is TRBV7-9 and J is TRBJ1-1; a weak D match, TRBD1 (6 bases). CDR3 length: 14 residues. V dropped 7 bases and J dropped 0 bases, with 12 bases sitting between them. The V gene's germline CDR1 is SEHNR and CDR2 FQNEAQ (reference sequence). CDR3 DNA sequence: TGTGCCAGCACCATGGGGGGGCTGAACACTGAAGCTTTCTTT. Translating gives CASTMGGLNTEAFF.

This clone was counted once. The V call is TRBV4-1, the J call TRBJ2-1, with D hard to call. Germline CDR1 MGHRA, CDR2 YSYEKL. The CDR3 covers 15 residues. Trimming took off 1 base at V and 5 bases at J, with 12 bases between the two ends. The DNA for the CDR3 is TGCGCCAGCAGCCAAGGGATAGACCCTAACAATGAGCAGTTCTTC. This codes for CASSQGIDPNNEQFF.

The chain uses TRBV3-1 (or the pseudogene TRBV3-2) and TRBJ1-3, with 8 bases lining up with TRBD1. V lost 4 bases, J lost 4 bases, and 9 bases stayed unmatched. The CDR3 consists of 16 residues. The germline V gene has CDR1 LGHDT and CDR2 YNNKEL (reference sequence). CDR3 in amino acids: CASSPPGQGKGNTIYF. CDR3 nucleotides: TGTGCCAGCAGCCCTCCAGGACAGGGAAAAGGAAACACCATATATTTT.

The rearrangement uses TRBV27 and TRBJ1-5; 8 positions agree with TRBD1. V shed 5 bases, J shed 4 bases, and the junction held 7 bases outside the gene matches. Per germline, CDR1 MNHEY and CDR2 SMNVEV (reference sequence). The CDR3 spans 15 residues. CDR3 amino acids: CASSLGQGPNQPQHF. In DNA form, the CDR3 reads TGTGCCAGCAGTCTAGGACAGGGCCCAAATCAGCCCCAGCATTTT.

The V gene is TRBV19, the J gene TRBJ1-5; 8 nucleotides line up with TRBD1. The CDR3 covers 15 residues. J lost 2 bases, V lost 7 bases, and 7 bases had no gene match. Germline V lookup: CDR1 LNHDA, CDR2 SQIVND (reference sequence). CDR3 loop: CASNPLGQGNQPQHF. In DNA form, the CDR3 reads TGTGCCAGTAACCCATTGGGACAGGGCAATCAGCCCCAGCATTTT. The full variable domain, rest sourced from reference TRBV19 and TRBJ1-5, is DGGITQSPKYLFRKEGQNVTLSCEQNLNHDAMYWYRQDPGQGLRLIYYSQIVNDFQKGDIAEGYSVSREKKESFPLTVTSAQKNPTAFYLCASNPLGQGNQPQHFGDGTRLSIL.

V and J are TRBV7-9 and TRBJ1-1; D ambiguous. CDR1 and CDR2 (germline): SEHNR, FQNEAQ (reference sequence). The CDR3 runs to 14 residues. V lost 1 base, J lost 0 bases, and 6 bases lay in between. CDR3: CASSLGGMNTEAFF. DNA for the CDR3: TGTGCCAGCAGCTTAGGCGGAATGAACACTGAAGCTTTCTTT.

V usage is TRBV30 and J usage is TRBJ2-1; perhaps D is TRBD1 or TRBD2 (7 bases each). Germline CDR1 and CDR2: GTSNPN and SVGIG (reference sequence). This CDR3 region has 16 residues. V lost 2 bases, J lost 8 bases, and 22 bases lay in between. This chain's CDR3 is CAWSPGGGRVSDEQFF. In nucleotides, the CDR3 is TGTGCCTGGAGTCCAGGGGGGGGCCGGGTATCGGATGAGCAGTTCTTC.

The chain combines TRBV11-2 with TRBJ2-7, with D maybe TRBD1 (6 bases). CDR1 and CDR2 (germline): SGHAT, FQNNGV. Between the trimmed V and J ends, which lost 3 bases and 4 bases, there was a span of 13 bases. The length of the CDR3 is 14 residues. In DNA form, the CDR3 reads TGTGCCAGCAGCTTCCGTAGACAGGATTACGAGCAGTACTTC. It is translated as CASSFRRQDYEQYF. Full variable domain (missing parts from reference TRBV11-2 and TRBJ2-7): EAGVAQSPRYKIIEKRQSVAFWCNPISGHATLYWYQQILGQGPKLLIQFQNNGVVDDSQLPKDRFSAERLKGVDSTLKIQPAKLEDSAVYLCASSFRRQDYEQYFGPGTRLTVT.

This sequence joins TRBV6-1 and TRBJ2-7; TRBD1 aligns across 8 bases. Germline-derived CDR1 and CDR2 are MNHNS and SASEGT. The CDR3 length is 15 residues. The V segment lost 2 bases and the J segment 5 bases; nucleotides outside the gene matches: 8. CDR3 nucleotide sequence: TGTGCCAGCAGTGAAATGTGGACAGGGCTGAACGAGCAGTACTTC. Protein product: CASSEMWTGLNEQYF.

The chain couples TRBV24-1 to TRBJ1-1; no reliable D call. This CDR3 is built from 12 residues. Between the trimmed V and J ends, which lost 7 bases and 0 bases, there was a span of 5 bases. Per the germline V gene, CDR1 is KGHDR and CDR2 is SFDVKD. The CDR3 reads CATSPVNTEAFF. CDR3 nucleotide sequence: TGTGCCACCAGCCCGGTGAACACTGAAGCTTTCTTT.

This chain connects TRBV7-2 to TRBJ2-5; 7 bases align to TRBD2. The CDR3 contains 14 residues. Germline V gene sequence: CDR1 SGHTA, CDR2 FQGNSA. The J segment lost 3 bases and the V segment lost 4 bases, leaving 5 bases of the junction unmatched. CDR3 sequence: CASSSIRGEETQYF. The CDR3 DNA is TGTGCCAGCAGCTCCATACGGGGGGAAGAGACCCAGTACTTC.

In nucleotides, the CDR3 is TGCAGTGCTAGTTCGAACAGGGGCAATCAGCCCCAGCATTTT. It translates to CSASSNRGNQPQHF. The V gene is TRBV20-1, the J gene TRBJ1-5, with D perhaps TRBD1 (6 bases). With 3 bases removed from V and 2 bases from J, the gap between germline ends came to 11 bases. The CDR3 runs 14 residues. Germline CDR1 and CDR2: DFQATT and SNEGSKA (reference sequence).

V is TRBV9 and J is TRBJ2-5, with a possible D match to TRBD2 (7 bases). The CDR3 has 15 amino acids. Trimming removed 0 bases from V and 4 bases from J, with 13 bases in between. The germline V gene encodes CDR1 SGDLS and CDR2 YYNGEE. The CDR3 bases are TGTGCCAGCAGCGTAGCCGGGGGGCTCGGAGAGACCCAGTACTTC. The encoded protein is CASSVAGGLGETQYF.